This entry features one TCR beta chain sequence. TCRdb's copy holds only in-frame clones and misses some; the assay was immunoSEQ multiplex PCR. This table has about 97,000 clones, about 90% appearing once. The record originates from a study of control samples from healthy donors and cancer patients. The V end was cut by 4 bases, the J end by 0 bases, with 13 bases between. The CDR3 totals 15 residues. In germline, CDR1 is SGHNT, CDR2 YYREEE (reference sequence). The receptor was isolated from a woman between 18 and 30 years old in good health. The sample comprised blood. V gene TRBV5-4 combines with J gene TRBJ1-1; a possible D gene is TRBD1 (5 bases). The CDR3 protein is CASSRVGGMNTEAFF. Here the CDR3 DNA reads TGTGCCAGCAGCAGGGTGGGGGGAATGAACACTGAAGCTTTCTTT. Using reference TRBV5-4 and TRBJ1-1 for the parts outside the CDR3, the full variable domain is ETGVTQSPTHLIKTRGQQVTLRCSSQSGHNTVSWYQQALGQGPQFIFQYYREEENGRGNFPPRFSGLQFPNYSSELNVNALELDDSALYLCASSRVGGMNTEAFFGQGTRLTVV.